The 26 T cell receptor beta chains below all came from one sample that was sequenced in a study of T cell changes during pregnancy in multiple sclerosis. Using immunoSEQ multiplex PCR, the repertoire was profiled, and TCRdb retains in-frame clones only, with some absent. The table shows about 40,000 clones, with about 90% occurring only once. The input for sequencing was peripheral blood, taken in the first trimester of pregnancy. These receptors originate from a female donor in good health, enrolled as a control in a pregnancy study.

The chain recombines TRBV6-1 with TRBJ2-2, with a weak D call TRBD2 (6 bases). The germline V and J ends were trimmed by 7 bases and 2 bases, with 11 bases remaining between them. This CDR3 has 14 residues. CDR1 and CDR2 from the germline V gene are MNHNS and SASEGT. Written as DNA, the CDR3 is TGTGCCAGCATCGGCGGGGCCAACACCGGGGAGCTGTTTTTT. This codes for CASIGGANTGELFF.

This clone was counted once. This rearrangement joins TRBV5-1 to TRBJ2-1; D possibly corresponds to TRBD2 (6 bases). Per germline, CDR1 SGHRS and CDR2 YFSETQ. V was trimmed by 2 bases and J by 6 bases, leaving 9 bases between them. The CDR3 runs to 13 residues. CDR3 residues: CASSLLTSNEQFF. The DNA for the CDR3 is TGCGCCAGCAGCTTATTGACTAGCAATGAGCAGTTCTTC.

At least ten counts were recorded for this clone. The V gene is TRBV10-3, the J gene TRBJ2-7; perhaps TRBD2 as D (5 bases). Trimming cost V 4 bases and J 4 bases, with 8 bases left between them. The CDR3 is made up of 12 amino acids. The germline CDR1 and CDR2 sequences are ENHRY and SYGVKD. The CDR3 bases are TGTGCCATCAGTGTAACGGGGTACGAGCAGTACTTC. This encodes CAISVTGYEQYF.

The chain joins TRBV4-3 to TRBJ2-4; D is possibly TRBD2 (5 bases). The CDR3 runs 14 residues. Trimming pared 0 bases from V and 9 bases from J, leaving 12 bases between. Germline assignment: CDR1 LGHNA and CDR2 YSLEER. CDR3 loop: CASSQDHLGSIQYF. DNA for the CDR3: TGCGCCAGCAGCCAAGATCATCTAGGGAGCATTCAGTACTTC.

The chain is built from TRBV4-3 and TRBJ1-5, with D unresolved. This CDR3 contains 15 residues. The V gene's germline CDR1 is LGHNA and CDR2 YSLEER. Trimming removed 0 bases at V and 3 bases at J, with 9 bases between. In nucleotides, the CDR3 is TGCGCCAGCAGCCAAGATAATTGGGCCAATCAGCCCCAGCATTTT. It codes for CASSQDNWANQPQHF.

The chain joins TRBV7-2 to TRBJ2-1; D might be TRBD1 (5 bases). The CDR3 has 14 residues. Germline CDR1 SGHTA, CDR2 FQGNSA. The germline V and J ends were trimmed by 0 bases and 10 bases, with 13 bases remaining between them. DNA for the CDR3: TGTGCCAGCAGCTTAGCGGGTGGGGCTAGGGAGCAGTTCTTC. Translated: CASSLAGGAREQFF.

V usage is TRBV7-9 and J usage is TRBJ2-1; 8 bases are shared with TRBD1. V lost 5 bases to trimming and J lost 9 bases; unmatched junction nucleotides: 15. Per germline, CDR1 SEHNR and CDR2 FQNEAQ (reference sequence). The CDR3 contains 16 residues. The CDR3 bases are TGTGCCAGCAGCCCCGGTCCGGGACAGGAACGGCCTGAGCAGTTCTTC. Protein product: CASSPGPGQERPEQFF.

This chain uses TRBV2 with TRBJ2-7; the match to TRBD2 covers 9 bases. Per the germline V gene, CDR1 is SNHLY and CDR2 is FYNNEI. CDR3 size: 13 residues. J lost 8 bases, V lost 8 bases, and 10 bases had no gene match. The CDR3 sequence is CASGSREGEKQYF. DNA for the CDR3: TGTGCCAGCGGGTCGCGGGAGGGAGAGAAGCAGTACTTC.

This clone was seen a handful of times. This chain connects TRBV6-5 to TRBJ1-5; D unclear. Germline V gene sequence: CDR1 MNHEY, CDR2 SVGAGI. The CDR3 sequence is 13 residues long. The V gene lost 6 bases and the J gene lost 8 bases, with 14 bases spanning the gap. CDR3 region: CASRTGSREPQHF. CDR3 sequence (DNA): TGTGCCAGCAGGACGGGGTCCCGGGAGCCCCAGCATTTT.

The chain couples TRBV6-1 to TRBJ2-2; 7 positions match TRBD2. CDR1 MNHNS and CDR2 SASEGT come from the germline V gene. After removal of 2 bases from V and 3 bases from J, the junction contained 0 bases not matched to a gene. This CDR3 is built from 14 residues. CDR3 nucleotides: TGTGCCAGCAGTGAAACTAGCGACACCGGGGAGCTGTTTTTT. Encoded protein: CASSETSDTGELFF.

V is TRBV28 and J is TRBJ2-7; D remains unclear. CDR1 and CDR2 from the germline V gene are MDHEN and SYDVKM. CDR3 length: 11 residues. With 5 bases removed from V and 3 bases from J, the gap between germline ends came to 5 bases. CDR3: CASSLRYEQYF. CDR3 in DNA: TGTGCCAGCAGTCTTCGCTACGAGCAGTACTTC.

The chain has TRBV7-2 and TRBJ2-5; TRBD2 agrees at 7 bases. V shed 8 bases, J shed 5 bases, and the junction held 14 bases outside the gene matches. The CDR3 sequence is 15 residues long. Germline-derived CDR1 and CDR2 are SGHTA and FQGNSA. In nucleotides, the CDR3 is TGTGCCAGCCGAAGACTAGGGGCGCGGGGGGAGACCCAGTACTTC. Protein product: CASRRLGARGETQYF.

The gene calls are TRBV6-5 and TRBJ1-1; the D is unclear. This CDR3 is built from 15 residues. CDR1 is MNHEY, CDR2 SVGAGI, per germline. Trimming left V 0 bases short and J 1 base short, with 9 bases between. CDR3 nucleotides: TGTGCCAGCAGTTACTCGCCCCGCGGGAACACTGAAGCTTTCTTT. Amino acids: CASSYSPRGNTEAFF.

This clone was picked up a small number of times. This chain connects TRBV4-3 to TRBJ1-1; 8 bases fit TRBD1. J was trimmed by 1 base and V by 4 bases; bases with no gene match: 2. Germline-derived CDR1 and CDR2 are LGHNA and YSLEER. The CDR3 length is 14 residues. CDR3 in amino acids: CASSLGQGNTEAFF. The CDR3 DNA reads TGCGCCAGCAGCCTTGGACAGGGGAACACTGAAGCTTTCTTT.

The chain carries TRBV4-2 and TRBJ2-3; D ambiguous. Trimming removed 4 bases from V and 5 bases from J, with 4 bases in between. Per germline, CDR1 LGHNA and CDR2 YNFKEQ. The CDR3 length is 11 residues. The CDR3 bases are TGTGCCAGCAGCCCCGGAGATACGCAGTATTTT. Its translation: CASSPGDTQYF.

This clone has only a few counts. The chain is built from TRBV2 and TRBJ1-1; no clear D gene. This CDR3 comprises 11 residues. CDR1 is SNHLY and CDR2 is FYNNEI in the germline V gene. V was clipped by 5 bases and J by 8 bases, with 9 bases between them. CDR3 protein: CASSLSGEAFF. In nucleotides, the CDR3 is TGTGCCAGCAGTCTCTCGGGGGAAGCTTTCTTT.

The DNA of the CDR3 is TGTGCCAGCAGCCAAGCGACACCGACAGTAAACACTGAAGCTTTCTTT. Translation: CASSQATPTVNTEAFF. The chain combines TRBV4-2 with TRBJ1-1; D is possibly TRBD1 (5 bases). The V gene lost 1 base and the J gene lost 2 bases, with 14 bases spanning the gap. This CDR3 has 16 amino acids. Germline V gene data show CDR1 as LGHNA and CDR2 as YNFKEQ.

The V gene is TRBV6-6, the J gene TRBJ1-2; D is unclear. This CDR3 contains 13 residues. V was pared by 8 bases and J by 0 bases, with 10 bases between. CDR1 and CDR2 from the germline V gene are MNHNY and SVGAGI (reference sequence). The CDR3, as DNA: TGTGCCAGCGGGCCAGGAACTAACTATGGCTACACCTTC. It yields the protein CASGPGTNYGYTF.

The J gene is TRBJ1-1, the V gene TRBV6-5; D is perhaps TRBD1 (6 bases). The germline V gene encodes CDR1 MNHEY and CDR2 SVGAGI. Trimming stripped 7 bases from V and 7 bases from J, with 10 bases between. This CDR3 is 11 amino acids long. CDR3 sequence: CASKGHLEAFF. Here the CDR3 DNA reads TGTGCCAGCAAGGGACATCTTGAAGCTTTCTTT.

As DNA, the CDR3 is TGTGCCAGCAGTGTGGACAGGGCACCCTACGAGCAGTACTTC. Protein product: CASSVDRAPYEQYF. The chain uses TRBV28 and TRBJ2-7, with 8 bases that match TRBD1. Germline CDR1 reads MDHEN; CDR2 reads SYDVKM. The CDR3 consists of 14 residues. V was clipped by 5 bases and J by 2 bases; unmatched bases: 5.

The CDR3 sequence is CASSLYGGIIGNEQFF. The CDR3 DNA follows: TGTGCCAGCAGTCTCTACGGCGGAATCATAGGCAATGAGCAGTTCTTC. The V call is TRBV28, the J call TRBJ2-1; no reliable D call. Germline CDR1 is MDHEN and CDR2 is SYDVKM. The CDR3 spans 16 residues. V lost 5 bases and J 6 bases, leaving 20 bases between the germline ends. Using reference TRBV28 and TRBJ2-1 for the parts outside the CDR3, the full variable domain is DVKVTQSSRYLVKRTGEKVFLECVQDMDHENMFWYRQDPGLGLRLIYFSYDVKMKEKGDIPEGYSVSREKKERFSLILESASTNQTSMYLCASSLYGGIIGNEQFFGPGTRLTVL.

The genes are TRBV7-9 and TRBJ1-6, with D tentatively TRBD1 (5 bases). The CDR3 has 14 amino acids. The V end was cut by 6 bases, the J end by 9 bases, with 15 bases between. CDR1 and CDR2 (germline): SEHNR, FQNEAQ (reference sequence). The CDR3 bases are TGTGCCAGCAGTTCCGGGACTGACGGTTCACCCCTCCACTTT. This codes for CASSSGTDGSPLHF. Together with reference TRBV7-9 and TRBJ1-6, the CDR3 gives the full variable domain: DTGVSQNPRHKITKRGQNVTFRCDPISEHNRLYWYRQTLGQGPEFLTYFQNEAQLEKSRLLSDRFSAERPKGSFSTLEIQRTEQGDSAMYLCASSSGTDGSPLHFGNGTRLTVT.

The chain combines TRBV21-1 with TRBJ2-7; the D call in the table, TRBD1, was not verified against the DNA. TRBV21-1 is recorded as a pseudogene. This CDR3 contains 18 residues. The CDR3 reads CASSPQGPLATPTDEQYF. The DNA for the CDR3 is TGTGCCAGCAGCCCCCAGGGGCCTCTAGCCACCCCTACGGACGAGCAGTACTTC.

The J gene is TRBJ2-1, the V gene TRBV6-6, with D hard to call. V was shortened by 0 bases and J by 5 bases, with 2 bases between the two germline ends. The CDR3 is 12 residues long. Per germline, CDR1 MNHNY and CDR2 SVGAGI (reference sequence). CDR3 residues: CASSYSNNEQFF. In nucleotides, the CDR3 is TGTGCCAGCAGTTACTCTAACAATGAGCAGTTCTTC.

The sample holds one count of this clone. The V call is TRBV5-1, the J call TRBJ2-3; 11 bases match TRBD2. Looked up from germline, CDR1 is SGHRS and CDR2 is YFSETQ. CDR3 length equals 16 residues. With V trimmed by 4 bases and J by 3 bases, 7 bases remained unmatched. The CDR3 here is CASSALTSGVTDTQYF. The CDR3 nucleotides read TGCGCCAGCAGCGCGCTGACTAGCGGGGTAACAGATACGCAGTATTTT.

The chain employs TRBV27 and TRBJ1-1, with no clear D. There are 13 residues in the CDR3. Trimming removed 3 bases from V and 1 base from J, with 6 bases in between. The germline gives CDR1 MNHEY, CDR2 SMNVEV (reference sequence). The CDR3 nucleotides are TGTGCCAGCAGTTTGGGCCCGAACACTGAAGCTTTCTTT. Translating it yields CASSLGPNTEAFF.